This T cell receptor (beta chain) originates from a study of spatial heterogeneity in lung cancer. This clonotype was counted ten times or more. The antigen is unknown. Time point here: sample taken at primary tumor resection. The donors comprised about 70 untreated early-stage non-small cell lung cancer patients. Sequencing was performed on whole RNA extracted from tumor and nontumor lung tissue, or from frozen PBMC, and the material was left unsorted. The study, taken as a whole, reports: Ubiquitous expanded tumor TCRs were seen in blood more at resection than at follow-up.

TCRdb ran MiXCR on the 5' RACE reads and lists one entry per CDR3 protein. In the table there are 20,000 or so distinct CDR3 sequences, over 3% of which are singletons. Germline CDR1 reads SGHVS; CDR2 reads FQNEAQ. Trimming took 2 bases from V and 2 from J, leaving 10 bases between them. CDR3 length: 14 residues. The chain joins TRBV7-8 to TRBJ2-7, with D possibly TRBD2 on 6 matching bases. This TCR was sampled from a female donor with early-stage non-small cell lung cancer. The source material was PBMCs, sampled at surgery. CDR3 DNA: TGTGCCAGCAGCTTACCCCCGGGAGCCTACGAGCAGTACTTC. Translation gives CASSLPPGAYEQYF.